This T cell receptor beta chain was captured by sequencing in a study of breast tumors, draining lymph nodes, adjacent tissues. Samples came from axillary lymph nodes draining the breast cancer. V gave up 1 base and J gave up 4 bases; unmatched junction bases: 7. The CDR3 loop spans 16 amino acids. Germline V lookup: CDR1 SGHRS, CDR2 YFSETQ. Using its own MiXCR run on the multiplex PCR reads, TCRdb lists one record per CDR3 protein. The table includes around 140,000 distinct CDR3 sequences, 20% to 25% detected once. This clonotype was detected many times. V and J are TRBV5-1 and TRBJ2-3; TRBD2 matches at 9 bases. The material sequenced was axillary lymph node tissue. This TCR was recovered from a female donor with breast cancer. Some clones in this sample may be carry-over from other donors' samples. The DNA for the CDR3 is TGCGCCAGCAGCTTGAGGTCTAGCGGGACGGCAGATACGCAGTATTTT. Translating gives CASSLRSSGTADTQYF.